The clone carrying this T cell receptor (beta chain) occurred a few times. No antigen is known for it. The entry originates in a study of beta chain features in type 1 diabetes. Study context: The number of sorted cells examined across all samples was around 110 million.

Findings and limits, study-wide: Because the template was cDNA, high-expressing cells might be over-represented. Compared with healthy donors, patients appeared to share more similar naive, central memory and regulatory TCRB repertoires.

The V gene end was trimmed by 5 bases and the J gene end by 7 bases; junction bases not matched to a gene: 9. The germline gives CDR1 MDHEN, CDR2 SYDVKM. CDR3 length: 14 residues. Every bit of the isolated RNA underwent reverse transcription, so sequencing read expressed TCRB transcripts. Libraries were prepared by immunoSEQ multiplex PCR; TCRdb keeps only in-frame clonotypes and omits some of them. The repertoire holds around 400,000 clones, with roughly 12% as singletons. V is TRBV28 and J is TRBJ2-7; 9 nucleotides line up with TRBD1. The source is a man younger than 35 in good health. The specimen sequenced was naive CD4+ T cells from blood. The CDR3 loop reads CASSKGQGWREQYF. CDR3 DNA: TGTGCCAGCAGTAAGGGACAGGGATGGAGAGAGCAGTACTTC.